This TCR beta chain was sequenced in a study of CD8 T cells in Susac syndrome. Across the study: Each patient with Susac syndrome, at the time of blood draw, was therapy-naive, on corticosteroids, or on intravenous immunoglobulin alone.

Reverse transcription of about 0.5 to 1 ug RNA used random hexamers. With immunoSEQ multiplex PCR, TCR beta CDR3 was amplified across 54 Vbeta and 13 Jbeta. Using its own MiXCR run on the immunoSEQ multiplex PCR reads, TCRdb lists one record per CDR3 protein. The repertoire consists of 160,000 or so distinct CDR3 sequences, with roughly 92% occurring once and the leading ten covering 0.12%. Study-level findings and limits: CD4+ T cell repertoires in Susac syndrome exhibited no evidence of clonal expansion.

CDR3 length: 13 residues. V dropped 0 bases and J dropped 6 bases, with 9 bases sitting between them. The germline V gene has CDR1 LNHNV and CDR2 YYDKDF (reference sequence). Turning to this clonotype: What it binds is unknown.

Sequencing of TCR beta was performed on blood CD8+ T cells and on blood CD4+ T cells. This clonotype was sampled from a human donor with Susac syndrome. Sample: CD4+ T cells from PBMCs. J is TRBJ2-7 and V is TRBV15; D is perhaps TRBD1 or TRBD2 (5 bases each). The CDR3 protein is CATSRDRETEQYF. CDR3 DNA sequence: TGTGCCACCAGCAGAGACAGGGAGACCGAGCAGTACTTC.